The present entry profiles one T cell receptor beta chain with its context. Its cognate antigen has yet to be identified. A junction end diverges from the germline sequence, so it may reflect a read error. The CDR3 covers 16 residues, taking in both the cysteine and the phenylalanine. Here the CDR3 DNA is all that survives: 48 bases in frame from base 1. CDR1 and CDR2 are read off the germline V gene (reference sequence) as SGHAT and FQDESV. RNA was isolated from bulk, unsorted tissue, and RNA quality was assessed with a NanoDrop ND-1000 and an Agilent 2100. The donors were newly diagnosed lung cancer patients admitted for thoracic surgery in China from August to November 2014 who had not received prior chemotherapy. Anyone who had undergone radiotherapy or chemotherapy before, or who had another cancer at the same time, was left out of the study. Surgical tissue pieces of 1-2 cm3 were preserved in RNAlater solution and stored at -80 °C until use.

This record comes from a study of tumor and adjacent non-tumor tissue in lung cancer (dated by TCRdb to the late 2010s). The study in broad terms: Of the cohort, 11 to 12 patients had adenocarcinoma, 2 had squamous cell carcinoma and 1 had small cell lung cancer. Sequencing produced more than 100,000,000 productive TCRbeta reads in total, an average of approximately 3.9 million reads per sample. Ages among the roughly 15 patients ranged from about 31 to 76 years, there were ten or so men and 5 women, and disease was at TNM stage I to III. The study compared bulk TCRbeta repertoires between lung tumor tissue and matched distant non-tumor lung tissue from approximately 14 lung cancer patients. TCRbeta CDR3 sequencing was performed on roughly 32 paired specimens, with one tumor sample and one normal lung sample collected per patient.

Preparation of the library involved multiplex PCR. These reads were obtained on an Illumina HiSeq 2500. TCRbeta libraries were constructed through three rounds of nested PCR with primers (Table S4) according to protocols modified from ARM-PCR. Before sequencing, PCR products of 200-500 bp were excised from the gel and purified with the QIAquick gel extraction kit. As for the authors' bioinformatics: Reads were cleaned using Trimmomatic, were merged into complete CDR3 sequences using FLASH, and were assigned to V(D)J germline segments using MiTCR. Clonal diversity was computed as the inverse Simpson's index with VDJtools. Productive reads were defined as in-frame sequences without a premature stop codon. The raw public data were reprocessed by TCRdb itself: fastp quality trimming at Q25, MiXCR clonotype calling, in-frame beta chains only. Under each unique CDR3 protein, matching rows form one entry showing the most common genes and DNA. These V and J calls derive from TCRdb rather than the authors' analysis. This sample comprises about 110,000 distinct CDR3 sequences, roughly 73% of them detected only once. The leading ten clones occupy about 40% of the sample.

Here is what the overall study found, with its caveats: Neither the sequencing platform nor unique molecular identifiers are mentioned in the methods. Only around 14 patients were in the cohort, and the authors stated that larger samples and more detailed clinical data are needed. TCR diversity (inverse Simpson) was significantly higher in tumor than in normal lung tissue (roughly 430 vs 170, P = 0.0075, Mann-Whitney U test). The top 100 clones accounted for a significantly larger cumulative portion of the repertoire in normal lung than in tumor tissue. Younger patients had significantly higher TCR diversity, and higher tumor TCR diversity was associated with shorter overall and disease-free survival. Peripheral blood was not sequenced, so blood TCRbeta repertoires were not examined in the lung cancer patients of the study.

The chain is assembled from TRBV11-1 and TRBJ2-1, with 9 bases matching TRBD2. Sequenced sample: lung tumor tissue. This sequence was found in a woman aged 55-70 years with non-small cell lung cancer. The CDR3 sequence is CVSSPPLAGVFNEQFF. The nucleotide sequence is TGTGTCAGCAGCCCACCATTAGCGGGAGTGTTCAATGAGCAGTTCTTC.